One sample yielded the 14 T cell receptor beta chains listed below, sequenced in a study of OX40 agonist ivuxolimab in advanced cancers. Repertoires were generated with immunoSEQ multiplex PCR, while TCRdb's copy carries only in-frame clones and drops some. The table includes around 100,000 clones, about 91% detected once. Sequencing used CD4+ or CD8+ T cells sorted from blood, obtained in a trial of the OX40 agonist ivuxolimab. Receptors were obtained from an adult with an advanced solid tumor such as melanoma, head and neck, liver or kidney cancer.

The chain links TRBV11-2 to TRBJ2-3; the D gene is possibly TRBD1 (6 bases). CDR3 length: 14 residues. Trimming pared 0 bases from V and 6 bases from J, leaving 10 bases between. Germline-derived CDR1 and CDR2 are SGHAT and FQNNGV. The CDR3 loop is CASSLETQGDTQYF. The CDR3 DNA follows: TGTGCCAGCAGCTTAGAGACGCAGGGGGATACGCAGTATTTT.

The chain recombines TRBV5-1 with TRBJ2-7; D may correspond to TRBD1 or TRBD2 (5 bases each). V gave up 0 bases and J gave up 7 bases, with 11 bases separating them. Per the germline V gene, CDR1 is SGHRS and CDR2 is YFSETQ. The CDR3 has 13 residues. The CDR3 loop reads CASSLGGPGEQYF. Here the CDR3 DNA reads TGCGCCAGCAGCTTGGGGGGACCTGGTGAGCAGTACTTC.

The CDR3 nucleotides read TGTGCCAGCAGCTTAGGGGGACCTATTCAAGAGACCCAGTACTTC. Its translation: CASSLGGPIQETQYF. This chain joins TRBV7-9 and TRBJ2-5; tentatively, D is TRBD1 or TRBD2 (5 bases each). Per germline, CDR1 SEHNR and CDR2 FQNEAQ (reference sequence). Trimming removed 1 base from V and 2 bases from J, with 11 bases in between. The CDR3 consists of 15 residues.

This chain joins TRBV27 and TRBJ2-3; D is unclear. This CDR3 contains 12 residues. Germline assignment: CDR1 MNHEY and CDR2 SMNVEV (reference sequence). V lost 6 bases, J lost 6 bases, and 10 bases lay in between. The CDR3 region is CASRRIGDTQYF. The CDR3 bases are TGTGCCAGCAGACGAATCGGGGATACGCAGTATTTT.

The chain carries TRBV28 and TRBJ2-1, with a tentative D call TRBD2 (6 bases). The CDR3 totals 16 residues. Deletions cut 5 bases from V and 5 bases from J, with 19 bases between. CDR1 is MDHEN, CDR2 SYDVKM, per germline. CDR3 in amino acids: CASSPIVEGGNNEQFF. CDR3 sequence (DNA): TGTGCCAGCAGTCCGATTGTTGAGGGAGGAAACAATGAGCAGTTCTTC.

The chain carries TRBV30 and TRBJ1-3, with unresolved D. Germline V gives CDR1 GTSNPN, CDR2 SVGIG (reference sequence). The CDR3 extends over 11 amino acids. Trimming cost V 0 bases and J 8 bases, with 5 bases left between them. The CDR3 nucleotides read TGTGCCTGGAGTGTCCGTGACACCATATATTTT. It codes for CAWSVRDTIYF.

A single count supports this clone. The genes are TRBV6-6 and TRBJ2-7; D ambiguous. Germline CDR1 is MNHNY and CDR2 is SVGAGI (reference sequence). The V and J ends lost 7 bases and 2 bases respectively, with 9 bases between them. The CDR3 contains 12 residues. The CDR3 DNA reads TGTGCCAGCACGGCAGGAACCTACGAGCAGTACTTC. Translating it yields CASTAGTYEQYF.

This sequence joins TRBV5-4 and TRBJ1-2, with 11 positions matching TRBD1. Germline CDR1 is SGHNT and CDR2 is YYREEE (reference sequence). The length of the CDR3 is 14 residues. The V segment lost 7 bases and the J segment 4 bases; nucleotides outside the gene matches: 6. The CDR3 sequence: CASRTGGSSYGYTF. Here the CDR3 DNA reads TGTGCCAGCCGGACAGGGGGCAGTTCCTATGGCTACACCTTC. Using reference TRBV5-4 and TRBJ1-2 for the parts outside the CDR3, the full variable domain is ETGVTQSPTHLIKTRGQQVTLRCSSQSGHNTVSWYQQALGQGPQFIFQYYREEENGRGNFPPRFSGLQFPNYSSELNVNALELDDSALYLCASRTGGSSYGYTFGSGTRLTVV.

The V gene is TRBV7-2, the J gene TRBJ2-7, with D uncertain. The CDR3 totals 17 residues. CDR1 is SGHTA and CDR2 is FQGNSA in the germline V gene. The V gene lost 2 bases and the J gene lost 0 bases, with 17 bases spanning the gap. CDR3 sequence reads: CASSLNLGGLSSYEQYF. CDR3 DNA sequence: TGTGCCAGCAGCTTAAATTTGGGTGGCTTGAGCTCCTACGAGCAGTACTTC.

The chain joins TRBV27 to TRBJ1-1; no clear D gene. CDR1 MNHEY and CDR2 SMNVEV come from the germline V gene (reference sequence). The CDR3 is 13 amino acids. V lost 3 bases, J lost 11 bases, and 16 bases lay in between. The CDR3 region is CASSFSGLNHAFF. The CDR3 DNA reads as TGTGCCAGCAGTTTCTCCGGTTTAAACCATGCTTTCTTT.

V gene TRBV19 combines with J gene TRBJ2-2; maybe TRBD2 (5 bases). The V gene lost 6 bases and the J gene lost 4 bases, with 12 bases spanning the gap. Germline CDR1 LNHDA, CDR2 SQIVND (reference sequence). The CDR3 runs 14 residues. The DNA of the CDR3 is TGTGCCAGTAGAATGCTAGCTGCCACCGGGGAGCTGTTTTTT. It specifies CASRMLAATGELFF.

The V and J genes are TRBV11-2 and TRBJ2-7, with D maybe TRBD1 (6 bases). Per germline, CDR1 SGHAT and CDR2 FQNNGV. Trimming took 5 bases from V and 2 from J, leaving 13 bases between them. The CDR3 is 14 amino acids. CDR3 coding DNA: TGTGCCAGCAGCCCCATCCGGGACACCTACGAGCAGTACTTC. It encodes CASSPIRDTYEQYF.

This clone was observed a few times. The V gene is TRBV28, the J gene TRBJ1-1; D not resolved. Germline V lookup: CDR1 MDHEN, CDR2 SYDVKM. V was shortened by 6 bases and J by 8 bases, with 16 bases between the two germline ends. This CDR3 spans 13 amino acids. Here the CDR3 reads CASSTAWTGEAFF. Here the CDR3 DNA reads TGTGCCAGCAGCACCGCCTGGACGGGAGAAGCTTTCTTT.

This chain connects TRBV10-3 to TRBJ2-7; the match to TRBD2 covers 11 bases. V shed 7 bases, J shed 1 base, and the junction held 9 bases outside the gene matches. The CDR3 has 16 amino acids. Germline loops: CDR1 ENHRY, CDR2 SYGVKD. The DNA for the CDR3 is TGTGCCATCACGGCTAGCGGGAGGACAGGATCCTACGAGCAGTACTTC. This encodes CAITASGRTGSYEQYF.